This TCR beta chain emerged from a study of shared clonotypes between healthy human individuals. Broader study findings: It was observed that about 5% of naive CD4 clonotypes were shared across several donors.

Source study methods: Quality scores were absent from the junction-only immunoSEQ sequences, so filtering differed. Profiling relied on immunoSEQ multiplex PCR, and the TCRdb table lists in-frame clones only, not all of them. That table is the source of V, J and clone size, and D and trimming were worked out from the DNA. The data show around 2.5 million clones, 93% seen once. CDR1 is LNHNV and CDR2 is YYDKDF in the germline V gene (reference sequence). CDR3 size: 16 residues. Trimming took 0 bases from V and 9 from J, leaving 18 bases between them. As for this clone: The antigen remains undetermined.

Sequencing was performed on naive CD4+ T cells from PBMCs. Subset indicated: CD45RA+ positively selected. The TCR originated in a man aged 18 to 30 in good health. Some clones in this sample may be carry-over from other donors' samples. This chain connects TRBV15 to TRBJ1-5; D may be TRBD1 (6 bases). The CDR3 protein is CATSRESPGASGPQHF. For the CDR3, the DNA is TGTGCCACCAGCAGAGAGAGTCCAGGGGCCTCGGGGCCCCAGCATTTT.